The 13 T cell receptor beta chains presented below share a single source sample, sequenced in a study of blood T cell repertoires in COVID-19. TCRdb's table, derived via immunoSEQ multiplex PCR, lists solely in-frame clones and lacks some. This table holds around 460,000 clones, roughly 90% found once. The specimen sequenced was peripheral blood. These receptors were taken from a young man with COVID-19, enrolled during active disease.

The rearrangement uses TRBV5-1 and TRBJ2-1, with TRBD2 as a possible D gene (6 bases). Trimming stripped 4 bases from V and 5 bases from J, with 10 bases between. The CDR3 runs 13 residues. Per germline, CDR1 SGHRS and CDR2 YFSETQ. The CDR3 sequence is CASSTRRDNEQFF. In DNA form, the CDR3 reads TGCGCCAGCAGCACCAGGAGGGACAATGAGCAGTTCTTC.

This clone is a singleton in its sample. The chain links TRBV19 to TRBJ1-6, with D hard to call. V was trimmed by 4 bases and J by 9 bases, leaving 7 bases between them. The CDR3 is made up of 12 amino acids. In germline, CDR1 is LNHDA, CDR2 SQIVND (reference sequence). Here the CDR3 reads CASSTQSSPLHF. The CDR3 DNA sequence: TGTGCCAGTAGTACCCAATCTTCACCCCTCCACTTT.

The V and J genes are TRBV5-4 and TRBJ1-1; 7 bases align to TRBD1. The CDR3 extends over 13 amino acids. Germline V gene data show CDR1 as SGHNT and CDR2 as YYREEE (reference sequence). The trim removed 3 bases at V and 2 bases at J, leaving 1 base unmatched. In DNA, the CDR3 is TGTGCCAGCAGCTGGGACAGAAACACTGAAGCTTTCTTT. It is translated as CASSWDRNTEAFF.

The rearrangement joins TRBV2 to TRBJ1-6; no clear D gene. Germline V CDR1 and CDR2: SNHLY, FYNNEI. This CDR3 spans 15 amino acids. The V end lost 6 bases, the J end lost 7 bases, and 16 bases lay between the germline ends. CDR3 loop: CASRADAAGNSPLHF. CDR3 DNA sequence: TGTGCCAGCAGGGCTGATGCGGCTGGCAATTCACCCCTCCACTTT. The full variable domain, with the rest looked up from reference TRBV2 and TRBJ1-6, is EPEVTQTPSHQVTQMGQEVILRCVPISNHLYFYWYRQILGQKVEFLVSFYNNEISEKSEIFDDQFSVERPDGSNFTLKIRSTKLEDSAMYFCASRADAAGNSPLHFGNGTRLTVT.

J is TRBJ2-7 and V is TRBV28; tentatively, D is TRBD1 (6 bases). The ends were cut back, 4 bases at V and 0 bases at J, with 7 bases in the middle. Germline-derived CDR1 and CDR2 are MDHEN and SYDVKM. This CDR3 is 13 amino acids long. CDR3 loop: CASSSGDSYEQYF. DNA for the CDR3: TGTGCCAGCAGTTCAGGGGACTCCTACGAGCAGTACTTC.

V usage is TRBV27 and J usage is TRBJ2-7, with D unclear. The CDR3 extends over 15 amino acids. V was shortened by 3 bases and J by 4 bases, with 16 bases between the two germline ends. The V gene's germline CDR1 is MNHEY and CDR2 SMNVEV (reference sequence). In nucleotides, the CDR3 is TGTGCCAGCAGTTTTGGGCCTCAGAATCCGTACGAGCAGTACTTC. As protein: CASSFGPQNPYEQYF.

For the CDR3, the DNA is TGTGCCAGCAGTGCCCGGACAGGCTCGAATGAAAAACTGTTTTTT. This codes for CASSARTGSNEKLFF. The chain couples TRBV2 to TRBJ1-4, with 7 bases identical to TRBD1. With 4 bases clipped from V and 5 bases from J, the junction kept 7 bases outside the gene matches. The CDR3 is made up of 15 amino acids. CDR1 is SNHLY and CDR2 is FYNNEI in the germline V gene.

This clone was seen a few times. The chain uses TRBV27 and TRBJ2-2; 8 nucleotides line up with TRBD1. Germline V gives CDR1 MNHEY, CDR2 SMNVEV (reference sequence). The length of the CDR3 is 15 residues. Trimming took 6 bases from V and 6 from J; bases not matched to a gene: 9. CDR3 bases: TGTGCCAGCAGCCACCCGGGACAGGCGGCCGGGGAGCTGTTTTTT. This translates into CASSHPGQAAGELFF.

The CDR3 DNA is TGCGCCAGCAGTGGGACTAGGGCAGATACGCAGTATTTT. Its translation: CASSGTRADTQYF. The chain couples TRBV10-2 to TRBJ2-3, with TRBD2 matching over 7 bases. The germline CDR1 and CDR2 sequences are WSHSY and SAAADI. V dropped 4 bases and J dropped 4; count of bases not matched to a gene: 2. This CDR3 comprises 13 residues.

The V and J genes are TRBV5-5 and TRBJ1-5; unclear D gene. CDR3 length equals 13 residues. Germline CDR1 reads SGHKS; CDR2 reads YYEKEE (reference sequence). V dropped 1 base and J dropped 7 bases, with 9 bases sitting between them. The DNA of the CDR3 is TGTGCCAGCAGCTTGCCAGGAGGACAGCCCCAGCATTTT. Protein: CASSLPGGQPQHF.

The chain carries TRBV7-3 and TRBJ1-1; unclear D gene. Germline V CDR1 and CDR2: SGHTA, FQGTGA. The CDR3 contains 12 residues. V gave up 5 bases and J gave up 11 bases, with 15 bases separating them. In DNA form, the CDR3 reads TGTGCCAGCAGCCTCGACACCCCGGCCGCTTTCTTT. Its translation is CASSLDTPAAFF. Looking up the rest from reference TRBV7-3 and TRBJ1-1 gives the full variable domain: GAGVSQTPSNKVTEKGKYVELRCDPISGHTALYWYRQSLGQGPEFLIYFQGTGAADDSGLPNDRFFAVRPEGSVSTLKIQRTERGDSAVYLCASSLDTPAAFFGQGTRLTVV.

The chain carries TRBV19 and TRBJ1-5, with D possibly being TRBD1 (6 bases). Germline CDR1 and CDR2: LNHDA and SQIVND (reference sequence). The V end was cut by 7 bases, the J end by 3 bases, with 10 bases between. This CDR3 has 13 residues. This CDR3 is CASTDSANQPQHF. For the CDR3, the DNA is TGTGCCAGTACGGACAGTGCCAATCAGCCCCAGCATTTT.

This clone was seen only once. The chain recombines TRBV12-3 or TRBV12-4 with TRBJ1-2; D is unclear. Trimming cost V 1 base and J 7 bases, with 10 bases left between them. The CDR3 contains 13 residues. Written as DNA, the CDR3 is TGTGCCAGCAGTTTAGGGACTTCCATTGGCTACACCTTC. Encoded protein: CASSLGTSIGYTF.